The 12 T cell receptor beta chains below come from one sample, sequenced in a study of immune cell composition in non-small cell lung cancer. Sequenced by immunoSEQ multiplex PCR; TCRdb stores in-frame clones only, minus some. Counted here are 4,800 or so clones, approximately 80% occurring once; the ten biggest clones make up 20% to 25%. Sequenced: lung tumor tissue. The receptors were gathered from a human donor with non-small cell lung cancer.

The chain couples TRBV9 to TRBJ1-2, with 9 bases matching TRBD1. The CDR3 has 15 residues. Trimming removed 3 bases from V and 6 bases from J; junction bases left unmatched: 9. Germline loops: CDR1 SGDLS, CDR2 YYNGEE. DNA of the CDR3: TGTGCCAGCAGCGCGAACCGACAGGGGGGGCATGGCTACACCTTC. It is translated as CASSANRQGGHGYTF.

The CDR3 region is CASSQPLGGWNTEAFF. Here the CDR3 DNA reads TGTGCCAGCAGCCAGCCGCTGGGGGGTTGGAACACTGAAGCTTTCTTT. The chain recombines TRBV7-2 with TRBJ1-1, with D possibly TRBD1 on 5 matching bases. The CDR3 runs to 16 residues. Germline V gives CDR1 SGHTA, CDR2 FQGNSA. The V gene lost 5 bases and the J gene lost 1 base, with 17 bases spanning the gap.

The chain uses TRBV15 and TRBJ2-7, with D uncertain. Trimming pared 0 bases from V and 4 bases from J, leaving 13 bases between. The length of the CDR3 is 15 residues. Germline V gives CDR1 LNHNV, CDR2 YYDKDF (reference sequence). CDR3 sequence (DNA): TGTGCCACCAGCAGAGATCAGACAAAATCGTACGAGCAGTACTTC. Protein sequence: CATSRDQTKSYEQYF.

In its sample, this clone was seen once. The rearrangement links TRBV6-6 to TRBJ1-4; the D gene is possibly TRBD1 (6 bases). V was trimmed by 5 bases and J by 7 bases, leaving 14 bases between them. Germline V lookup: CDR1 MNHNY, CDR2 SVGAGI (reference sequence). The CDR3 covers 14 residues. CDR3 DNA sequence: TGTGCCAGCAGTCCCACAGGGATGTCTGAAAAACTGTTTTTT. This gives the protein CASSPTGMSEKLFF.

This clone was observed a single time. The gene calls are TRBV5-6 and TRBJ1-3, with D possibly being TRBD1 (5 bases). CDR1 and CDR2 from the germline V gene are SGHDT and YYEEEE. There are 15 residues in the CDR3. The V end was cut by 1 base, the J end by 1 base, with 9 bases between. The CDR3 sequence is CASSLYGGSGNTIYF. CDR3 DNA: TGTGCCAGCAGCTTGTATGGGGGGTCTGGAAACACCATATATTTT. Supplemented by reference TRBV5-6 and TRBJ1-3, the full variable domain reads DAGVTQSPTHLIKTRGQQVTLRCSPKSGHDTVSWYQQALGQGPQFIFQYYEEEERQRGNFPDRFSGHQFPNYSSELNVNALLLGDSALYLCASSLYGGSGNTIYFGEGSWLTVV.

The rearrangement links TRBV19 to TRBJ2-3, with 12 bases lining up with TRBD1. Germline V gives CDR1 LNHDA, CDR2 SQIVND (reference sequence). V dropped 8 bases and J dropped 6; count of bases not matched to a gene: 3. The CDR3 length is 13 residues. The CDR3 sequence is CASGDRGRDTQYF. CDR3 DNA: TGTGCCAGTGGGGACAGGGGGCGGGATACGCAGTATTTT.

This clone turned up a few times. This chain links TRBV2 with TRBJ2-1; D is perhaps TRBD1 (6 bases). This CDR3 has 14 residues. The germline V gene has CDR1 SNHLY and CDR2 FYNNEI. The V end was cut by 4 bases, the J end by 10 bases, with 17 bases between. CDR3 sequence reads: CASSGGQLSSEQFF. For the CDR3, the DNA is TGTGCCAGCAGTGGAGGACAGCTGTCCTCCGAGCAGTTCTTC. Variable domain in full (rest from reference TRBV2 and TRBJ2-1): EPEVTQTPSHQVTQMGQEVILRCVPISNHLYFYWYRQILGQKVEFLVSFYNNEISEKSEIFDDQFSVERPDGSNFTLKIRSTKLEDSAMYFCASSGGQLSSEQFFGPGTRLTVL.

Turning to this clone: The same CDR3 is also encoded by other DNA sequences in this sample. The V gene is TRBV7-2, the J gene TRBJ1-4; perhaps TRBD1 as D (6 bases). This CDR3 has 15 residues. The germline V and J ends were trimmed by 2 bases and 0 bases, with 7 bases remaining between them. Germline CDR1 SGHTA, CDR2 FQGNSA. CDR3: CASSLTGPTNEKLFF. For the CDR3, the DNA is TGTGCCAGCAGCTTAACAGGGCCAACTAATGAAAAACTGTTTTTT.

The chain joins TRBV18 to TRBJ1-1, with D uncertain. Germline loops: CDR1 KGHSH, CDR2 LQKENI. This CDR3 has 12 amino acids. The V end lost 3 bases, the J end lost 6 bases, and 8 bases lay between the germline ends. The CDR3 sequence is CASSPDSAEAFF. The CDR3 coding sequence is TGTGCCAGCTCACCCGACTCGGCTGAAGCTTTCTTT.

V and J are TRBV5-1 and TRBJ2-3; TRBD2 matches at 12 bases. CDR1 and CDR2 from the germline V gene are SGHRS and YFSETQ. This CDR3 contains 15 residues. Trimming removed 0 bases from V and 5 bases from J; junction bases left unmatched: 1. CDR3 bases: TGCGCCAGCAGCTTGGGACTAGCGGGGGTAGATACGCAGTATTTT. This translates into CASSLGLAGVDTQYF.

The chain carries TRBV19 and TRBJ1-2; a possible D gene is TRBD1 (6 bases). The V and J ends lost 6 bases and 8 bases respectively, with 13 bases between them. The CDR3 sequence is 12 residues long. Looked up from germline, CDR1 is LNHDA and CDR2 is SQIVND (reference sequence). The CDR3 nucleotides read TGTGCCAGTAGATCAGGGGAATCCGGCTACACCTTC. It codes for CASRSGESGYTF.

The CDR3: CASSLGVTGISMSGYTF. The CDR3 coding sequence is TGTGCCAGCAGCTTAGGGGTTACAGGGATATCTATGTCTGGCTACACCTTC. This chain uses TRBV7-9 with TRBJ1-2; D perhaps matches TRBD1 (6 bases). Germline lookup yields CDR1 SEHNR and CDR2 FQNEAQ (reference sequence). V was clipped by 1 base and J by 7 bases, with 22 bases between them. This CDR3 is 17 amino acids long.